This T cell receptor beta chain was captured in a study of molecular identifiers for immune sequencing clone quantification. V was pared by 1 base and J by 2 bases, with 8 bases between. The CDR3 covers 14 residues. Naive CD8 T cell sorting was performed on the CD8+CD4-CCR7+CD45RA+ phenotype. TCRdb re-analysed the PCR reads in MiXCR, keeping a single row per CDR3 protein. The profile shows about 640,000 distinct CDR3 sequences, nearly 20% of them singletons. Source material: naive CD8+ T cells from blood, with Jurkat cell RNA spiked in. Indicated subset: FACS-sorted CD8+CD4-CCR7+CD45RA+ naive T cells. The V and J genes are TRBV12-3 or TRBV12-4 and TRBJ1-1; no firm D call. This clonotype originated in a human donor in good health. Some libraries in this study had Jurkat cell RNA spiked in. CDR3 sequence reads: CASSLGQPNTEAFF. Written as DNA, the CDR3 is TGTGCCAGCAGTTTAGGGCAGCCCAACACTGAAGCTTTCTTT.